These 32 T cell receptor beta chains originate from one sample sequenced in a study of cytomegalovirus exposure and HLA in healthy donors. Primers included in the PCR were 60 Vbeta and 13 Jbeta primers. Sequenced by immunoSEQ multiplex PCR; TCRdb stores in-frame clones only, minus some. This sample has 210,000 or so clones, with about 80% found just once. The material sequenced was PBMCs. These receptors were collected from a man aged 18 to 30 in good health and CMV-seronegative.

CDR3 amino acids: CASSDVGGGNEKLFF. The CDR3 coding sequence is TGTGCCAGCAGTGATGTTGGGGGGGGTAATGAAAAACTGTTTTTT. V is TRBV2 and J is TRBJ1-4; D may be TRBD1 (5 bases). Germline V lookup: CDR1 SNHLY, CDR2 FYNNEI. The CDR3 totals 15 residues. V was cut by 3 bases and J by 4 bases, with 12 bases left in between.

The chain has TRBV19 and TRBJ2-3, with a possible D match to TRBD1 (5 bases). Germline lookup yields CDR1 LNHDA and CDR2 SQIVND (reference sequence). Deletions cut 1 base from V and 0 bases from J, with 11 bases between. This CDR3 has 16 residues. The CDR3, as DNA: TGTGCCAGTAGTATAGTTCCCCGACAGAGCACAGATACGCAGTATTTT. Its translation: CASSIVPRQSTDTQYF. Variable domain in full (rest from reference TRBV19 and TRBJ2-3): DGGITQSPKYLFRKEGQNVTLSCEQNLNHDAMYWYRQDPGQGLRLIYYSQIVNDFQKGDIAEGYSVSREKKESFPLTVTSAQKNPTAFYLCASSIVPRQSTDTQYFGPGTRLTVL.

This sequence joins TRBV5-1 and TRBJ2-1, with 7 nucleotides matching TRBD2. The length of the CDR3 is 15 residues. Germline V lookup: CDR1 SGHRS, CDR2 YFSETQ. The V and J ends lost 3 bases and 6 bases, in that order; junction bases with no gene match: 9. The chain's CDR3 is CASSSGTNHINEQFF. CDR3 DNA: TGCGCCAGCAGCTCAGGGACTAATCATATCAATGAGCAGTTCTTC.

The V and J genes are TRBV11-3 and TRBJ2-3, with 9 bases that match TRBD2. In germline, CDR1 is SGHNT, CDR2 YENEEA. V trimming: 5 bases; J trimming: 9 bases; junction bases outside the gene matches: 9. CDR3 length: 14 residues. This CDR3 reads CASSPGTSQVTQYF. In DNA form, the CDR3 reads TGTGCCAGCAGCCCCGGGACTAGCCAAGTAACGCAGTATTTT.

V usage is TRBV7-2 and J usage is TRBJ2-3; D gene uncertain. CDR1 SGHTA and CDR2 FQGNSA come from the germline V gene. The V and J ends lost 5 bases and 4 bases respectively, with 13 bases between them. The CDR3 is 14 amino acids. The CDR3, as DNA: TGTGCCAGCAGCCCCCGTCCCCCCCCAGATACGCAGTATTTT. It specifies CASSPRPPPDTQYF.

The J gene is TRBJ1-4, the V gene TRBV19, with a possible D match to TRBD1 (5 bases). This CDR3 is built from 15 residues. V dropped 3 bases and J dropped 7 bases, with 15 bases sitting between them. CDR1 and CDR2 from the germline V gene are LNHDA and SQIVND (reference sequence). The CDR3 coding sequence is TGTGCCAGTAGTATTGAAGGGGCGCTGACTGAAAAACTGTTTTTT. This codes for CASSIEGALTEKLFF. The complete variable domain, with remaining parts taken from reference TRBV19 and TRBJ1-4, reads DGGITQSPKYLFRKEGQNVTLSCEQNLNHDAMYWYRQDPGQGLRLIYYSQIVNDFQKGDIAEGYSVSREKKESFPLTVTSAQKNPTAFYLCASSIEGALTEKLFFGSGTQLSVL.

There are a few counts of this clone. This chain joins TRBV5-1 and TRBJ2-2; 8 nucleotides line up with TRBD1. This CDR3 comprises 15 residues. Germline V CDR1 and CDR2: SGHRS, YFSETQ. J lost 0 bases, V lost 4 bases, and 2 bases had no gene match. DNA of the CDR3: TGCGCCAGCAGCAAGGACAGGGCGAACACCGGGGAGCTGTTTTTT. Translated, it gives CASSKDRANTGELFF.

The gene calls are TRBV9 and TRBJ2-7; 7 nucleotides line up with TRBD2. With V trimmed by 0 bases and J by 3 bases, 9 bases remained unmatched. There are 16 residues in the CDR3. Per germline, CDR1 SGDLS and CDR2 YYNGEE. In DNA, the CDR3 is TGTGCCAGCAGCGTAGGGCTTGCGGGAGTCATCTACGAGCAGTACTTC. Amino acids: CASSVGLAGVIYEQYF. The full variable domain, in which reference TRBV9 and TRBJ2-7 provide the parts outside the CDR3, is DSGVTQTPKHLITATGQRVTLRCSPRSGDLSVYWYQQSLDQGLQFLIQYYNGEERAKGNILERFSAQQFPDLHSELNLSSLELGDSALYFCASSVGLAGVIYEQYFGPGTRLTVT.

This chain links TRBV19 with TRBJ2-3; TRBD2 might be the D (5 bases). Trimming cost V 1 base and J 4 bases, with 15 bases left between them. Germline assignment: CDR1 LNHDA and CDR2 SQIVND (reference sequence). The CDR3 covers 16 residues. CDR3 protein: CASSIAWERYSDTQYF. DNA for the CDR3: TGTGCCAGTAGTATAGCGTGGGAGAGGTACTCAGATACGCAGTATTTT.

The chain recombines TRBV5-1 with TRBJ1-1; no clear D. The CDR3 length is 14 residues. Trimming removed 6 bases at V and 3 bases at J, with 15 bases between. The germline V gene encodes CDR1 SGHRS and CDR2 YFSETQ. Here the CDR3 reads CASMTRPPDTEAFF. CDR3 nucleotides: TGCGCCAGCATGACTCGGCCCCCAGACACTGAAGCTTTCTTT.

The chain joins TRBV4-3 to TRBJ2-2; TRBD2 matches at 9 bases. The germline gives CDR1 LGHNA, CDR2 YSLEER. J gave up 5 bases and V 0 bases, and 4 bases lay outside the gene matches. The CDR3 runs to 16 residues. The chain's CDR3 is CASSQDSGRGTGELFF. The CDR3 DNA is TGCGCCAGCAGCCAAGATAGCGGGAGAGGTACCGGGGAGCTGTTTTTT.

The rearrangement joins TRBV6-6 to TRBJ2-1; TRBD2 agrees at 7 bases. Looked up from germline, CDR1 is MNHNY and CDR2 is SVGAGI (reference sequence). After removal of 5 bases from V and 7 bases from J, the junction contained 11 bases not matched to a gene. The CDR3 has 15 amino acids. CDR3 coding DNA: TGTGCCAGCAGTCACCCGGAGGGACTATCTAATGAGCAGTTCTTC. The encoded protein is CASSHPEGLSNEQFF.

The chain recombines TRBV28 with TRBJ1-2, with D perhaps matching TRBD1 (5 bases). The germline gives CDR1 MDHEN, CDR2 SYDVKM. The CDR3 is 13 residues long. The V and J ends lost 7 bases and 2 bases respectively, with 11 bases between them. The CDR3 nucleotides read TGTGCCAGCACCACAGGAGACAACTATGGCTACACCTTC. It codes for CASTTGDNYGYTF.

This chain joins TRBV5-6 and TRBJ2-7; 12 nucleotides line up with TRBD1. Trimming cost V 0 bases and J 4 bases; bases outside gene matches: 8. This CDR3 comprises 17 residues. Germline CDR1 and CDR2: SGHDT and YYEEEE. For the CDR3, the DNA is TGTGCCAGCAGCTTGGGGGACAGGGGGCGTCGTCAATACGAGCAGTACTTC. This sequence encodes CASSLGDRGRRQYEQYF.

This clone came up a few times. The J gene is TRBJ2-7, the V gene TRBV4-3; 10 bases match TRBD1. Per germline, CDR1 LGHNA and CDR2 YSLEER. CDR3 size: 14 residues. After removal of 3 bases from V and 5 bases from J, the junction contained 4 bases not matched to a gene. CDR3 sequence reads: CASSQGTGDNEQYF. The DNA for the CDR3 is TGCGCCAGCAGCCAGGGGACAGGGGATAACGAGCAGTACTTC.

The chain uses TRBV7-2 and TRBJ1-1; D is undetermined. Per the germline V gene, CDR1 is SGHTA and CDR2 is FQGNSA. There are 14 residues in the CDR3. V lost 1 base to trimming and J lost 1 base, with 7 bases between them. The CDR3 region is CASSLEQSNTEAFF. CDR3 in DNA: TGTGCCAGCAGCTTAGAACAGTCGAACACTGAAGCTTTCTTT. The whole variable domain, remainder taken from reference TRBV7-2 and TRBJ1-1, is GAGVSQSPSNKVTEKGKDVELRCDPISGHTALYWYRQSLGQGLEFLIYFQGNSAPDKSGLPSDRFSAERTGGSVSTLTIQRTQQEDSAVYLCASSLEQSNTEAFFGQGTRLTVV.

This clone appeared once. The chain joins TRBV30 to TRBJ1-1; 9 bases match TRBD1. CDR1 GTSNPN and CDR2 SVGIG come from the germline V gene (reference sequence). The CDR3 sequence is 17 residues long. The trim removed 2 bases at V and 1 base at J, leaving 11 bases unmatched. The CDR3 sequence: CAWSRWTGAGGNTEAFF. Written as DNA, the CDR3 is TGTGCCTGGAGTCGATGGACAGGGGCCGGGGGGAACACTGAAGCTTTCTTT.

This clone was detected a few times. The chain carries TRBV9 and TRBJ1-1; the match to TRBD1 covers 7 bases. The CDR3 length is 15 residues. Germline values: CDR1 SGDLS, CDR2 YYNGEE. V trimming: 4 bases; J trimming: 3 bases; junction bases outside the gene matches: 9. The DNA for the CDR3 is TGTGCCAGCAGCATACGACAGGGCTCGGACACTGAAGCTTTCTTT. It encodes CASSIRQGSDTEAFF. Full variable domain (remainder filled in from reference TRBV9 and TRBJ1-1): DSGVTQTPKHLITATGQRVTLRCSPRSGDLSVYWYQQSLDQGLQFLIQYYNGEERAKGNILERFSAQQFPDLHSELNLSSLELGDSALYFCASSIRQGSDTEAFFGQGTRLTVV.

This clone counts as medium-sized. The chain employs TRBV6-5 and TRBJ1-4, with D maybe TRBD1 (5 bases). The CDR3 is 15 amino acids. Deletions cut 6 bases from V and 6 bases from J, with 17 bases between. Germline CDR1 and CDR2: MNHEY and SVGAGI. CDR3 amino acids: CASSPAGGNDEKLFF. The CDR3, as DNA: TGTGCCAGCAGCCCCGCTGGGGGGAACGATGAAAAACTGTTTTTT.

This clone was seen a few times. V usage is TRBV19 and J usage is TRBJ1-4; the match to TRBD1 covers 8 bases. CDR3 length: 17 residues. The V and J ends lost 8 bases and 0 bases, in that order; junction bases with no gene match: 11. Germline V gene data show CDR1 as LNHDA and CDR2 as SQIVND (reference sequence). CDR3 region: CASRGRDRQSTNEKLFF. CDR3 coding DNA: TGTGCCAGTCGGGGCCGGGACAGGCAGTCAACTAATGAAAAACTGTTTTTT.

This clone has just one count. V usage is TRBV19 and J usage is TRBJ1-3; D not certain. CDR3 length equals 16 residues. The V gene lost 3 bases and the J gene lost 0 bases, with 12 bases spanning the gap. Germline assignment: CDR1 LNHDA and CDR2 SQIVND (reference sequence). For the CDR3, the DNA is TGTGCCAGTAGTATTTCGCGGGCCACCTCTGGAAACACCATATATTTT. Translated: CASSISRATSGNTIYF.

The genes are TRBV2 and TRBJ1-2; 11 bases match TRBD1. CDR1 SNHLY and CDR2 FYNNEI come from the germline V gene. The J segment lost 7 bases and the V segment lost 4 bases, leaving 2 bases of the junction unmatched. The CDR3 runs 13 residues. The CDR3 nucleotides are TGTGCCAGCAGTGCCGGACAGGGGGCTGGCTACACCTTC. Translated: CASSAGQGAGYTF.

CDR3 sequence: CASSVGGNRESYGYTF. The CDR3 DNA is TGTGCCAGCAGCGTAGGGGGGAACAGGGAGAGTTACGGCTACACCTTC. V gene TRBV9 combines with J gene TRBJ1-2; tentatively, D is TRBD1 (6 bases). Germline CDR1 is SGDLS and CDR2 is YYNGEE. The V and J ends lost 0 bases and 8 bases respectively, with 20 bases between them. The CDR3 extends over 16 amino acids.

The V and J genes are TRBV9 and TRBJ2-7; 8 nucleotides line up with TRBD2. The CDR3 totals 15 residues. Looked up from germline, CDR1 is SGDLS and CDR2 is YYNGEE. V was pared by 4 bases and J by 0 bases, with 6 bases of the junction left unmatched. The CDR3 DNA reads TGTGCCAGCAGCCCCCACAGCGGGAGCTCCTACGAGCAGTACTTC. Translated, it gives CASSPHSGSSYEQYF.

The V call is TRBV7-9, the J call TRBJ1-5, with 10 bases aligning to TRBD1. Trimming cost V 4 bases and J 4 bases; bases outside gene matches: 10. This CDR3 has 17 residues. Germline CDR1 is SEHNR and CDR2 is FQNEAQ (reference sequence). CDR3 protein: CASSSEGTGAANQPQHF. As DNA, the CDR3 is TGTGCCAGCAGCTCTGAAGGGACAGGGGCTGCTAATCAGCCCCAGCATTTT.

CDR3 in amino acids: CASSLGSGNSDTQYF. Written as DNA, the CDR3 is TGTGCCAGCAGCTTAGGTAGCGGGAACTCAGATACGCAGTATTTT. The chain is built from TRBV7-6 and TRBJ2-3; 8 nucleotides agree with TRBD2. The germline V gene encodes CDR1 SGHVS and CDR2 FNYEAQ. This CDR3 contains 15 residues. J lost 4 bases, V lost 1 base, and 4 bases had no gene match.

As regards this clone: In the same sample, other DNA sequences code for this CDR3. The CDR3 protein is CASSIGRGTEAFF. CDR3 coding DNA: TGTGCCAGTAGTATTGGACGAGGGACTGAAGCTTTCTTT. The chain uses TRBV19 and TRBJ1-1; D ambiguous. Per germline, CDR1 LNHDA and CDR2 SQIVND (reference sequence). The CDR3 spans 13 residues. Between the trimmed V and J ends, which lost 3 bases and 5 bases, there was a span of 10 bases.

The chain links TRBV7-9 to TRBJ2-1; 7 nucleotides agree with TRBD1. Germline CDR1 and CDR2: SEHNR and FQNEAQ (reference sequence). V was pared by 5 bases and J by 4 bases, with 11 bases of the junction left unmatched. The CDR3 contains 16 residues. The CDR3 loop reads CASSPIWRTGYNEQFF. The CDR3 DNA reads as TGTGCCAGCAGCCCGATCTGGCGGACAGGTTACAATGAGCAGTTCTTC.

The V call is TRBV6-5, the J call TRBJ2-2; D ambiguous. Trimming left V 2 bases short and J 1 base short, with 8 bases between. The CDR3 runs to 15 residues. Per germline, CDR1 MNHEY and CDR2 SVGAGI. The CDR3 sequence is CASSYRSVNTGELFF. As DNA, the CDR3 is TGTGCCAGCAGTTACCGGTCGGTGAACACCGGGGAGCTGTTTTTT.

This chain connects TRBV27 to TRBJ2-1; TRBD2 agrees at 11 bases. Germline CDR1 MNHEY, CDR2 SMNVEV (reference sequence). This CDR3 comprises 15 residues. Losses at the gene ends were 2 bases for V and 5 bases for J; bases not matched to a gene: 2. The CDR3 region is CASSLPTSGNNEQFF. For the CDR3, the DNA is TGTGCCAGCAGTTTACCGACTAGCGGGAACAATGAGCAGTTCTTC.

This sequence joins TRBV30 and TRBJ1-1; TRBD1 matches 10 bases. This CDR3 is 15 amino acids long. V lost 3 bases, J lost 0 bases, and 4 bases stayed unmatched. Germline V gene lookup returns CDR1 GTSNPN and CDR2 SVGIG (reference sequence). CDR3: CAWRTGGAVNTEAFF. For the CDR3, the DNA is TGTGCCTGGAGGACAGGGGGCGCGGTGAACACTGAAGCTTTCTTT. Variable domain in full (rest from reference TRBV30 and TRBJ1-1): SQTIHQWPATLVQPVGSPLSLECTVEGTSNPNLYWYRQAAGRGLQLLFYSVGIGQISSEVPQNLSASRPQDRQFILSSKKLLLSDSGFYLCAWRTGGAVNTEAFFGQGTRLTVV.

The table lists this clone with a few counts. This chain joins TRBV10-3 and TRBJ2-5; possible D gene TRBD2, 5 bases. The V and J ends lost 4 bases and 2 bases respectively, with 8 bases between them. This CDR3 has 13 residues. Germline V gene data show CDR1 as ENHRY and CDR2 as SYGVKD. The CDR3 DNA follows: TGTGCCATCAGTGGGACTGAACAAGAGACCCAGTACTTC. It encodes CAISGTEQETQYF.